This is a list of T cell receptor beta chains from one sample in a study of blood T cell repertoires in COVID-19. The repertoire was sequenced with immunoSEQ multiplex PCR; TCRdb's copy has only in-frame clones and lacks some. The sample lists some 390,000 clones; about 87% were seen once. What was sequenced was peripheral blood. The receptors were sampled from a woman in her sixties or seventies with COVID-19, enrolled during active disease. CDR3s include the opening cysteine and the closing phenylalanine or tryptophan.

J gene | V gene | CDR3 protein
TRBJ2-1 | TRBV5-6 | CASSLDPPGVAGGGNEQFF
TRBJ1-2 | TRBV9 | CASSVGGHRGYGYTF
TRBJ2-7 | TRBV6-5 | CASGGDVWGEQYF
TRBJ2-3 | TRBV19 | CASSIAAGSGAGGTDTQYF
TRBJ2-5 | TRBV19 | CASSLRGGRGETQYF
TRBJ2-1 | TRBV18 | CATTRTSGGEQFF
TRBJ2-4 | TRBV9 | CASSFRPGGKNIQYF
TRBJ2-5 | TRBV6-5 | CASSYSGGDPETQYF
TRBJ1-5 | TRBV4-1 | CASSPQNTGKQPQHF
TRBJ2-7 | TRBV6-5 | CASSYNYEQYF
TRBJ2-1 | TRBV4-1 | CASSLDQRGGPAEQFF
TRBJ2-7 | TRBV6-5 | CASSFGQGGEQYF
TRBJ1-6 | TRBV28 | CATIRARYNSPLHF
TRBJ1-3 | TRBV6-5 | CASSRAGTGVGTIYF
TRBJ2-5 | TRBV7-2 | CASSKARGGQETQYF
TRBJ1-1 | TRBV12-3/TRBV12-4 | CASSFEGQEAFF
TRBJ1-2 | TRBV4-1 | CASSQHGIQPRGYTF
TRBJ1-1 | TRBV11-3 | CASSFTGTGGSEAFF
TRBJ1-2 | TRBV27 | CASSFRDGTVTRVVLEYYGYTF
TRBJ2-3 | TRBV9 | CASSVTGTSTDTQYF
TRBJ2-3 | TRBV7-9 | CASSLGEGTGVPDTQYF
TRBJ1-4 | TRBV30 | CAWYRDRGQGGEKLFF
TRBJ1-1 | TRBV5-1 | CASSLVGDTEAFF
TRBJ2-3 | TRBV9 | CASSKPGIYTDTQYF
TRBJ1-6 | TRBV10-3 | CAISDGVNSPLHF
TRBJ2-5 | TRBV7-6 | CASSLVGQSTLQETQYF
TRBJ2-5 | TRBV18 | CASSPLEGAETQYF
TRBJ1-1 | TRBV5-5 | CASNLQGLREAFF
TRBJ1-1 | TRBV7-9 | CASSQTSGTGPNTEAFF
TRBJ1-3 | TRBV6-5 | CASSPIFSSGNTIYF
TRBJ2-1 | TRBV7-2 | CASSLDAGFPPEQFF
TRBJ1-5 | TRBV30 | CAWSVRGQLNQPQHF
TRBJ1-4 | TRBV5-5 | CASSPQGASNEKLFF
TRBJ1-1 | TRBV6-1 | CASSEVQGWTEAFF
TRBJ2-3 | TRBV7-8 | CASSLSTGRQGRLDTQYF
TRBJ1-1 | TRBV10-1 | CASSAVKNPNTEAFF
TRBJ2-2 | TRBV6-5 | CASSRTAGTGELFF
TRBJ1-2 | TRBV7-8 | CASSSDRVQGSGYTF
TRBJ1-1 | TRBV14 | CASSQDRRDRGNTEAFF
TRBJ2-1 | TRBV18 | CASSPDGNYNEQFF
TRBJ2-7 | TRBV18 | CASSQVRGGLHEQYF
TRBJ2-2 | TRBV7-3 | CASSLRDIMFSGELFF
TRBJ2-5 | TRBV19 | CASTETGSTGETQYF
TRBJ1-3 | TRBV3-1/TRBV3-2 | CASSQGPWTGGNTIYF
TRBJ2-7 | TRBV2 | CASRRTGLGYEQYF
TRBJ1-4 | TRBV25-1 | CASSEGDRVNEKLFF
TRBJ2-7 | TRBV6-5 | CASSYSVTDYEQYF
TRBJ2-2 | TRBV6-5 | CASSPQGGNTGELFF
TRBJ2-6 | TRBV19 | CASRSGEAGANVLTF